The 2 T cell receptor beta chains listed next were all sequenced from one sample in a study of blood T cell repertoires in COVID-19. Data came from immunoSEQ multiplex PCR; TCRdb stores just in-frame clones and leaves some out. The sample contains around 86,000 clones, around 87% of which appear only once. The sample comprised peripheral blood. These receptors all stem from a human donor with acute or convalescent COVID-19. The donor label of this sample is uncertain.

The V gene is TRBV9, the J gene TRBJ2-5; D not certain. Trimming took 0 bases from V and 2 from J, leaving 8 bases between them. Germline CDR1 is SGDLS and CDR2 is YYNGEE. CDR3 size: 14 residues. In DNA form, the CDR3 reads TGTGCCAGCAGCGTAGGAGGAACTCAAGAGACCCAGTACTTC. It specifies CASSVGGTQETQYF.

The chain links TRBV10-2 to TRBJ2-5; 8 nucleotides match TRBD1. The CDR3 spans 12 residues. Trimming at V came to 6 bases and at J to 5 bases, leaving 2 bases not matched to a gene. Germline V gene lookup returns CDR1 WSHSY and CDR2 SAAADI. DNA of the CDR3: TGCGCCAGCAGGAGACAGGGGGAGACCCAGTACTTC. Residues: CASRRQGETQYF.